The next 4 T cell receptor beta chains were all read from a single sample in a study of T cells after posttransplantation cyclophosphamide. The method was immunoSEQ multiplex PCR; TCRdb's version includes in-frame clones alone and lacks a portion of them. There are about 44,000 clones in the sample, none observed a single time. Sequenced sample: PBMCs. These receptors all come from a middle-aged man in good health, CMV-negative, and a related stem cell transplant donor.

This clone showed up many times. The chain couples TRBV6-5 to TRBJ1-1; D gene ambiguous. The V end was cut by 5 bases, the J end by 0 bases, with 7 bases between. The CDR3 is made up of 13 amino acids. CDR1 and CDR2 (germline): MNHEY, SVGAGI. The CDR3 sequence is CASSRTVNTEAFF. CDR3 DNA: TGTGCCAGCAGTCGAACAGTGAACACTGAAGCTTTCTTT.

Ten or more counts support this clone. V and J are TRBV19 and TRBJ1-2, with TRBD1 identical over 7 bases. With 1 base clipped from V and 6 bases from J, the junction kept 5 bases outside the gene matches. Per germline, CDR1 LNHDA and CDR2 SQIVND (reference sequence). The CDR3 is 14 residues long. This CDR3 is CASSIGQGVDGYTF. CDR3 in DNA: TGTGCCAGTAGTATAGGACAGGGTGTCGATGGCTACACCTTC.

This clone appeared many times. The chain couples TRBV4-2 to TRBJ2-2, with 8 positions matching TRBD1. This CDR3 spans 15 amino acids. The germline V gene has CDR1 LGHNA and CDR2 YNFKEQ. J gave up 7 bases and V 6 bases, and 10 bases lay outside the gene matches. In DNA form, the CDR3 reads TGTGCCAGCAGGGATAGGACAGGGACCGTCGGGGAGCTGTTTTTT. The encoded protein is CASRDRTGTVGELFF.

This clone was seen at least ten times. CDR3 region: CASSEGTSGSRDHYEQYV. Here the CDR3 DNA reads TGCGCCAGCAGTGAGGGGACTAGCGGGAGCAGAGATCACTACGAGCAGTACGTC. The chain employs TRBV10-1 and TRBJ2-7, with TRBD2 matching over 14 bases. V trimming: 2 bases; J trimming: 3 bases; junction bases outside the gene matches: 9. Looked up from germline, CDR1 is WNHNN and CDR2 is SYGVQD (reference sequence). CDR3 length: 18 amino acids.